One sample yielded the 31 T cell receptor beta chains listed below, sequenced in a study of patients and donors after allogeneic stem cell transplantation. Each CDR3 protein gets one entry after TCRdb re-called the RT-PCR reads with MiXCR. The table lists some 880,000 distinct CDR3 sequences, more than 15% of them singletons. The sample consisted of blood, either unsorted or a sorted T cell fraction (not recorded which). These receptors were taken from a human donor who was either an allogeneic HSCT recipient or a stem cell or donor lymphocyte infusion donor (not recorded which). It is not recorded whose cells these are; they may come from a transplant donor.

The chain joins TRBV25-1 to TRBJ1-1; no clear D. Trimming took 8 bases from V and 10 from J, leaving 26 bases between them. Germline CDR1 and CDR2: MGHDK and SYGVNS. This CDR3 has 15 amino acids. The CDR3, as DNA: TGTGCCAGCCAACAAGGGATGGTATTGGGGAGTACAGCTTTCTTT. Its translation is CASQQGMVLGSTAFF.

This clonotype was recorded a few times. This chain's CDR3 is CSATSGRALWETQYF. The CDR3 coding sequence is TGCAGTGCCACTAGCGGGAGGGCCCTCTGGGAGACCCAGTACTTC. The chain employs TRBV20-1 and TRBJ2-5, with TRBD2 matching 13 bases. Germline V CDR1 and CDR2: DFQATT, SNEGSKA (reference sequence). J was trimmed by 5 bases and V by 6 bases; bases with no gene match: 9. The CDR3 contains 15 residues.

This clonotype was seen more than once but under ten times. The V and J genes are TRBV20-1 and TRBJ2-2, with D hard to call. V gave up 5 bases and J gave up 0 bases, with 22 bases separating them. Germline-derived CDR1 and CDR2 are DFQATT and SNEGSKA (reference sequence). This CDR3 is built from 18 residues. The CDR3 DNA reads TGCAGTGCTCAATCGTCTGAATATTCTTTCTCGAACACCGGGGAGCTGTTTTTT. Translation: CSAQSSEYSFSNTGELFF.

This clonotype was observed a handful of times. The chain links TRBV12-3 or TRBV12-4 to TRBJ2-7, with 11 bases matching TRBD2. This CDR3 has 17 amino acids. The junction had 8 bases not matched to a gene; V was cut back by 1 base and J by 3 bases. CDR3 residues: CASSLGGTSGLGYEQYF. Here the CDR3 DNA reads TGTGCCAGCAGTTTAGGCGGGACTAGCGGTCTAGGCTACGAGCAGTACTTC.

This chain connects TRBV20-1 to TRBJ2-5; 8 bases line up with TRBD2. The ends lost 5 bases at V and 2 bases at J; junction bases unmatched: 1. Germline CDR1 is DFQATT and CDR2 is SNEGSKA (reference sequence). This CDR3 is built from 12 residues. CDR3 amino acids: CSALAGQETQYF. The CDR3 nucleotides are TGCAGTGCTCTAGCGGGTCAAGAGACCCAGTACTTC.

This clonotype showed up just a few times. This chain connects TRBV11-2 to TRBJ1-2, with D maybe TRBD1 (6 bases). This CDR3 has 14 amino acids. V was trimmed by 5 bases and J by 6 bases, leaving 16 bases between them. The V gene's germline CDR1 is SGHAT and CDR2 FQNNGV. The CDR3 sequence: CASSRKTGVHGYTF. CDR3 in DNA: TGTGCCAGCAGCCGTAAGACAGGTGTTCATGGCTACACCTTC.

There are a few counts of this clonotype. J is TRBJ2-5 and V is TRBV2; TRBD2 matches 13 bases. The CDR3 extends over 15 amino acids. V lost 6 bases to trimming and J lost 4 bases; unmatched junction nucleotides: 5. Germline-derived CDR1 and CDR2 are SNHLY and FYNNEI. CDR3 DNA sequence: TGTGCCAGCAGCACTGGGACTAGCGGGATAGAGACCCAGTACTTC. This sequence encodes CASSTGTSGIETQYF.

Only a few counts were recorded for this clonotype. The V gene is TRBV7-9, the J gene TRBJ1-2; possibly TRBD1 for D (5 bases). Germline CDR1 SEHNR, CDR2 FQNEAQ (reference sequence). Trimming removed 5 bases from V and 6 bases from J, with 25 bases in between. This CDR3 has 17 amino acids. This CDR3 is CASSRSTTQVLRDGYTF. CDR3 sequence (DNA): TGTGCCAGCAGCCGATCTACAACACAGGTCCTGAGAGATGGCTACACCTTC. The full variable domain, its missing parts supplied by reference TRBV7-9 and TRBJ1-2, is DTGVSQNPRHKITKRGQNVTFRCDPISEHNRLYWYRQTLGQGPEFLTYFQNEAQLEKSRLLSDRFSAERPKGSFSTLEIQRTEQGDSAMYLCASSRSTTQVLRDGYTFGSGTRLTVV.

This clonotype was detected only a few times. Germline is not matched at one junction end, which may reflect a read error. This chain connects TRBV10-3 to TRBJ2-3; D is unresolved. CDR3 length: 11 amino acids. Germline V CDR1 and CDR2: ENHRY, SYGVKD. CDR3 sequence: CAIRDGDAQYF. The CDR3 coding sequence is TGTGCCATCAGGGACGGAGATGCGCAGTATTTT.

This clonotype was picked up a small number of times. This chain connects TRBV7-2 to TRBJ2-7; D remains unclear. This CDR3 contains 14 residues. Between the trimmed V and J ends, which lost 1 base and 3 bases, there was a span of 10 bases. Germline CDR1 SGHTA, CDR2 FQGNSA. In DNA, the CDR3 is TGTGCCAGCAGCTTAGTCCTGGAATACTACGAGCAGTACTTC. Its protein product is CASSLVLEYYEQYF.

The genes are TRBV5-5 and TRBJ1-2; no clear D gene. V was clipped by 1 base and J by 2 bases, with 6 bases between them. Germline CDR1 is SGHKS and CDR2 is YYEKEE (reference sequence). CDR3 length: 13 amino acids. CDR3 loop: CASSLLQNYGYTF. The CDR3 coding sequence is TGTGCCAGCAGCTTGTTACAAAACTATGGCTACACCTTC.

At least ten counts were recorded for this clonotype. The chain carries TRBV29-1 and TRBJ2-7, with D perhaps matching TRBD1 (5 bases). Germline V gene data show CDR1 as SQVTM and CDR2 as ANQGSEA. V lost 0 bases and J 2 bases, leaving 11 bases between the germline ends. The CDR3 contains 14 residues. The CDR3 reads CSVEDRGQTYEQYF. CDR3 DNA sequence: TGCAGCGTTGAAGATCGAGGACAAACCTACGAGCAGTACTTC.

This clonotype was seen a few times. CDR3 bases: TGTGCCAGCAGCAAAAGGGTACAGGGCCCCTACGAGCAGTACTTC. Translating gives CASSKRVQGPYEQYF. The chain links TRBV3-1 to TRBJ2-7; perhaps TRBD1 as D (6 bases). The germline V gene has CDR1 LGHDT and CDR2 YNNKEL (reference sequence). V shed 5 bases and J shed 2 bases, with 16 bases lying between them. This CDR3 region has 15 residues.

The chain couples TRBV7-6 to TRBJ2-5; 8 nucleotides line up with TRBD2. The CDR3 is 17 amino acids. With 5 bases clipped from V and 0 bases from J, the junction kept 11 bases outside the gene matches. The germline CDR1 and CDR2 sequences are SGHVS and FNYEAQ. CDR3 region: CASSGVYAGGNQETQYF. For the CDR3, the DNA is TGTGCCAGCAGCGGCGTATACGCGGGGGGCAACCAAGAGACCCAGTACTTC.

The chain carries TRBV7-8 and TRBJ2-2, with D tentatively TRBD2 (6 bases). V shed 4 bases and J shed 1 base, with 13 bases lying between them. CDR1 SGHVS and CDR2 FQNEAQ come from the germline V gene. The CDR3 extends over 16 amino acids. The CDR3 coding sequence is TGTGCCAGCAGCTCAAATTGGGGGGTGAACACCGGGGAGCTGTTTTTT. The encoded protein is CASSSNWGVNTGELFF.

The J gene is TRBJ2-7, the V gene TRBV6-2 or TRBV6-3, with D perhaps matching TRBD2 (5 bases). The CDR3 is made up of 11 amino acids. The V end was cut by 5 bases, the J end by 7 bases, with 9 bases between. Germline assignment: CDR1 MNHEY and CDR2 SVGEGT. CDR3 nucleotides: TGTGCCAGCAGTCCTACGGGGGAGCAGTACTTC. Its protein is CASSPTGEQYF.

The chain recombines TRBV20-1 with TRBJ2-1; 7 nucleotides agree with TRBD2. The ends lost 6 bases at V and 8 bases at J; junction bases unmatched: 13. Germline V gene data show CDR1 as DFQATT and CDR2 as SNEGSKA (reference sequence). The CDR3 is 14 residues long. The CDR3, as DNA: TGCAGTGCCGGAGCGGGAAGGGTGAACGATGAGCAGTTCTTC. It codes for CSAGAGRVNDEQFF.

This clonotype appeared a single time. This chain joins TRBV2 and TRBJ2-5, with D tentatively TRBD1 (6 bases). In germline, CDR1 is SNHLY, CDR2 FYNNEI. V dropped 6 bases and J dropped 3 bases, with 14 bases sitting between them. The CDR3 is made up of 14 amino acids. The CDR3 spells CASRDLKGEETQYF. DNA for the CDR3: TGTGCCAGCAGGGACCTAAAGGGGGAAGAGACCCAGTACTTC. The variable domain in full, with the rest retrieved from reference TRBV2 and TRBJ2-5, is EPEVTQTPSHQVTQMGQEVILRCVPISNHLYFYWYRQILGQKVEFLVSFYNNEISEKSEIFDDQFSVERPDGSNFTLKIRSTKLEDSAMYFCASRDLKGEETQYFGPGTRLLVL.

This clonotype was counted between two and nine times. V and J are TRBV27 and TRBJ1-5; 9 bases are shared with TRBD1. Germline V CDR1 and CDR2: MNHEY, SMNVEV (reference sequence). V gave up 5 bases and J gave up 5 bases; unmatched junction bases: 1. This CDR3 has 13 amino acids. CDR3 protein: CASSDRGYQPQHF. The CDR3 coding sequence is TGTGCCAGCAGTGACAGGGGGTATCAGCCCCAGCATTTT.

This clonotype was observed a few times. The chain links TRBV29-1 to TRBJ2-7; D is possibly TRBD2 (7 bases). V lost 5 bases to trimming and J lost 3 bases, with 14 bases between them. The germline gives CDR1 SQVTM, CDR2 ANQGSEA. The CDR3 spans 13 residues. The CDR3 DNA reads TGCAGCGTTCTGGGAGGGGGTAGCTACGAGCAGTACTTC. It is translated as CSVLGGGSYEQYF.

This clonotype was observed at least ten times. This chain connects TRBV19 to TRBJ1-5; maybe TRBD1 (6 bases). The germline CDR1 and CDR2 sequences are LNHDA and SQIVND (reference sequence). This CDR3 region has 15 residues. V dropped 1 base and J dropped 6 bases, with 13 bases sitting between them. The CDR3 region has the DNA TGTGCCAGTAGTATAGCGCGGGGGCTGGGTCAGCCCCAGCATTTT. It yields the protein CASSIARGLGQPQHF.

The chain has TRBV27 and TRBJ2-3; the match to TRBD2 covers 7 bases. From germline, CDR1 is MNHEY and CDR2 SMNVEV (reference sequence). V lost 4 bases and J lost 0; bases outside the gene matches: 7. The CDR3 spans 16 residues. This CDR3 is CASSSGDYLSTDTQYF. CDR3 nucleotide sequence: TGTGCCAGCAGTTCCGGGGACTACCTTAGCACAGATACGCAGTATTTT.

This clonotype was detected a few times. This chain uses TRBV29-1 with TRBJ2-7, with 11 bases fitting TRBD1. CDR1 and CDR2 from the germline V gene are SQVTM and ANQGSEA. The CDR3 is made up of 14 amino acids. The J segment lost 2 bases and the V segment lost 6 bases, leaving 6 bases of the junction unmatched. As DNA, the CDR3 is TGCAGCGTCGAACCGGGACAGGGGGCCTACGAGCAGTACTTC. This sequence encodes CSVEPGQGAYEQYF.

At least ten counts were recorded for this clonotype. This chain connects TRBV12-3 or TRBV12-4 to TRBJ2-1; 9 positions match TRBD1. The trim removed 5 bases at V and 1 base at J, leaving 3 bases unmatched. This CDR3 comprises 15 residues. CDR3 DNA: TGTGCCAGCAGTACGACAGGGGGTTCCTACAATGAGCAGTTCTTC. Translated, it gives CASSTTGGSYNEQFF.

This rearrangement joins TRBV7-9 to TRBJ2-2; tentative D call: TRBD2 (6 bases). This CDR3 region has 15 residues. Per the germline V gene, CDR1 is SEHNR and CDR2 is FQNEAQ (reference sequence). Trimming cost V 8 bases and J 1 base, with 14 bases left between them. The CDR3 nucleotides read TGTGCCAGCGGAGCCGGGACTGTGAACACCGGGGAGCTGTTTTTT. Protein: CASGAGTVNTGELFF.

This chain joins TRBV5-1 and TRBJ2-2; D call uncertain. CDR3 size: 14 residues. The germline V gene has CDR1 SGHRS and CDR2 YFSETQ. Between the trimmed V and J ends, which lost 4 bases and 6 bases, there was a span of 13 bases. The CDR3 DNA reads TGCGCCAGCAGCCGGGTTGAGCGACCCGGGGAGCTGTTTTTT. It codes for CASSRVERPGELFF.

A few counts support this clonotype. J is TRBJ2-2 and V is TRBV6-5; tentatively, D is TRBD2 (5 bases). Germline values: CDR1 MNHEY, CDR2 SVGAGI. The V gene lost 7 bases and the J gene lost 5 bases, with 8 bases spanning the gap. CDR3 length: 12 amino acids. The CDR3 region is CASTPGTGELFF. The CDR3 nucleotides are TGTGCCAGCACCCCGGGGACCGGGGAGCTGTTTTTT.

V usage is TRBV19 and J usage is TRBJ2-5; TRBD1 matches 7 bases. The germline CDR1 and CDR2 sequences are LNHDA and SQIVND (reference sequence). This CDR3 is 13 amino acids long. V lost 6 bases to trimming and J lost 6 bases; unmatched junction nucleotides: 7. The CDR3 is CASSPDRDQTQYF. CDR3 coding DNA: TGTGCCAGTAGCCCCGACAGGGACCAGACCCAGTACTTC.

The chain carries TRBV12-3 or TRBV12-4 and TRBJ2-3; 7 bases are a match to TRBD2. V lost 5 bases, J lost 0 bases, and 11 bases stayed unmatched. CDR3 length equals 17 residues. The CDR3 DNA reads TGTGCCAGCAGTCCCTACCCTAGCGGATCTAGCACAGATACGCAGTATTTT. It codes for CASSPYPSGSSTDTQYF.

This clonotype came up a few times. The chain employs TRBV5-1 and TRBJ1-3, with D perhaps TRBD1 (5 bases). The V and J ends lost 0 bases and 0 bases respectively, with 10 bases between them. The CDR3 is 16 amino acids. Germline CDR1 and CDR2: SGHRS and YFSETQ. The CDR3 here is CASSLDRSDSGNTIYF. CDR3 DNA: TGCGCCAGCAGCTTGGACAGGAGCGACTCTGGAAACACCATATATTTT.

The chain carries TRBV10-3 and TRBJ1-6; the D is unclear. Trimming pared 0 bases from V and 8 bases from J, leaving 14 bases between. Germline CDR1 reads ENHRY; CDR2 reads SYGVKD. CDR3 length equals 16 residues. CDR3 sequence reads: CAISESPSGPDSPLHF. In DNA, the CDR3 is TGTGCCATCAGTGAGTCGCCGAGTGGGCCGGATTCACCCCTCCACTTT.